This T cell receptor (beta chain) was identified in a study of shared clonotypes between healthy human individuals. The wider study: The donor group consisted of a couple of women and a few men, aged 18 to 49.

General observations from the study: Larger estimated richness was generally seen in naive subsets than in memory subsets. Represented diversity (both genetic and exposure-history) was limited by the small number of donors.

The trim removed 5 bases at V and 1 base at J, leaving 4 bases unmatched. The germline gives CDR1 MDHEN, CDR2 SYDVKM. The CDR3 contains 15 residues. This clone was observed a few times. What it binds is unknown. Other nucleotide sequences in the sample specify the same CDR3. Some clones are missing from TCRdb's copy, which holds only in-frame ones; the method was immunoSEQ multiplex PCR. The table records around 700,000 clones, 60% to 75% of them present only once. Material for sequencing was memory CD4+ T cells sorted from blood. Subset described: CD45RA-negative fraction. The V call is TRBV28, the J call TRBJ1-2; 10 bases line up with TRBD1. This sequence was found in a woman younger than 45 in good health. This CDR3 is CASSTRDRGNYGYTF. The CDR3 DNA follows: TGTGCCAGCAGTACTCGGGACAGGGGTAACTATGGCTACACCTTC.